This TCR beta chain came from a study of molecular identifiers for immune sequencing clone quantification. Study-wide findings and caveats: Clones with over 20 RNA copies captured over 97% of effector molecules but under 1% of naive ones.

Sorting was used to obtain naive CD8 T cells (CD8+CD4-CCR7+CD45RA+). Points on this clonotype: Antigen unknown.

Previously described methods with listed TCR primers produced the bulk TCR libraries. Each CDR3 protein is one row after TCRdb ran MiXCR on the PCR reads. Found here are around 480,000 distinct CDR3 sequences, about 20% of them singletons; the top ten hold around 0.84%. CDR3 length: 15 amino acids. Germline V gene sequence: CDR1 SEHNR, CDR2 FQNEAQ (reference sequence). The ends lost 6 bases at V and 2 bases at J; junction bases unmatched: 8. Sample: naive CD8+ T cells from blood, with Jurkat cell RNA spiked in. Specified subset: FACS-sorted CD8+CD4-CCR7+CD45RA+ naive T cells. The chain recombines TRBV7-9 with TRBJ1-2; 8 nucleotides agree with TRBD1. The source is a human donor in good health. Some libraries in this study had Jurkat cell RNA spiked in. This CDR3 is CASSFDRGTNYGYTF. Here the CDR3 DNA reads TGTGCCAGCAGTTTCGACAGGGGAACAAACTATGGCTACACCTTC.